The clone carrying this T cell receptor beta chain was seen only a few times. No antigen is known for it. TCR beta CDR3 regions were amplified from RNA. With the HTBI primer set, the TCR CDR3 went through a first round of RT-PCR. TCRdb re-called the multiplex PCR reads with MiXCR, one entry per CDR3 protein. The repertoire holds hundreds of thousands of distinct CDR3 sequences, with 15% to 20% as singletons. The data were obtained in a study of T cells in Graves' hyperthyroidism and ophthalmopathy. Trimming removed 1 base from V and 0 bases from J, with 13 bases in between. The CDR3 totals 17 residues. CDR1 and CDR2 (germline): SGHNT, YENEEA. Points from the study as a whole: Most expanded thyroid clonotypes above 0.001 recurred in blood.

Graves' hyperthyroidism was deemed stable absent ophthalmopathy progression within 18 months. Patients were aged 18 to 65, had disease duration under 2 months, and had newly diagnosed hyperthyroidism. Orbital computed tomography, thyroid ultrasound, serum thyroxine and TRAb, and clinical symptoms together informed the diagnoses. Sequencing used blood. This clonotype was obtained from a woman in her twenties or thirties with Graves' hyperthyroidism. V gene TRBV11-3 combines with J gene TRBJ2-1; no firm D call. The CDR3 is CASSLVSSLLSYNEQFF. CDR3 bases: TGTGCCAGCAGCTTAGTCTCCAGTCTACTCTCCTACAATGAGCAGTTCTTC.